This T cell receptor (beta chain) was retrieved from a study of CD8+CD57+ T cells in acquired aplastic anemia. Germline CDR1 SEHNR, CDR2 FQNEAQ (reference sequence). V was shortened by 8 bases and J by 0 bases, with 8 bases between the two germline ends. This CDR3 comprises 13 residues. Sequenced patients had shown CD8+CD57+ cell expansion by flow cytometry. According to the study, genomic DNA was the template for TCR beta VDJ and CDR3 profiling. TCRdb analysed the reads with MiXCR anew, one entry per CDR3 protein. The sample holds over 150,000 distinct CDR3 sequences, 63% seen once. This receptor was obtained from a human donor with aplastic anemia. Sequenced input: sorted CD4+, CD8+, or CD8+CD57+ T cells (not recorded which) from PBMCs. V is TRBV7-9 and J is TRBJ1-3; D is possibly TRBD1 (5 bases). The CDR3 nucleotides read TGTGCCAGCCCCAGGGACTCTGGAAACACCATATATTTT. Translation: CASPRDSGNTIYF.